This passage covers 10 T cell receptor beta chains from one sample sequenced in a study of T cell responses to AZD1222 COVID-19 vaccine. The method was immunoSEQ multiplex PCR; TCRdb's version includes in-frame clones alone and lacks a portion of them. The data contain 150,000 or so clones, over 70% of them singletons. Sequencing was performed on peripheral blood, taken 28 days after the second AZD1222 dose. The receptor source for this set is an adult who received the AZD1222 COVID-19 vaccine.

The chain couples TRBV28 to TRBJ1-5; D is uncertain. The germline V and J ends were trimmed by 5 bases and 0 bases, with 8 bases remaining between them. CDR3 length: 14 residues. The germline V gene encodes CDR1 MDHEN and CDR2 SYDVKM. The CDR3 nucleotides read TGTGCCAGCAGTGGGTGGATTAGCAATCAGCCCCAGCATTTT. It specifies CASSGWISNQPQHF.

This rearrangement joins TRBV28 to TRBJ1-2; D ambiguous. The CDR3 covers 15 residues. Trimming took 2 bases from V and 2 from J, leaving 12 bases between them. Germline loops: CDR1 MDHEN, CDR2 SYDVKM. CDR3 coding DNA: TGTGCCAGCAGTTTAGATACGAAGCACAACTATGGCTACACCTTC. Translated: CASSLDTKHNYGYTF.

The V and J genes are TRBV19 and TRBJ1-2, with 7 positions matching TRBD1. V shed 7 bases, J shed 3 bases, and the junction held 14 bases outside the gene matches. Germline CDR1 reads LNHDA; CDR2 reads SQIVND (reference sequence). CDR3 size: 16 residues. CDR3 DNA sequence: TGTGCCAGTAACCTGAGTCCGGGACAGCTTGACTATGGCTACACCTTC. This sequence encodes CASNLSPGQLDYGYTF.

This sequence joins TRBV27 and TRBJ1-4; D may be TRBD1 (6 bases). Germline V gene data show CDR1 as MNHEY and CDR2 as SMNVEV (reference sequence). V was trimmed by 4 bases and J by 0 bases, leaving 9 bases between them. This CDR3 has 15 residues. CDR3 sequence: CASSSRGSTNEKLFF. CDR3 DNA: TGTGCCAGCAGTTCCAGGGGTTCAACTAATGAAAAACTGTTTTTT.

The V call is TRBV4-2, the J call TRBJ1-2, with a possible D match to TRBD1 (5 bases). Germline assignment: CDR1 LGHNA and CDR2 YNFKEQ. The CDR3 has 13 residues. Trimming took off 4 bases at V and 2 bases at J, with 8 bases between the two ends. The CDR3: CASSPGENYGYTF. CDR3 in DNA: TGTGCCAGCAGCCCGGGGGAAAACTATGGCTACACCTTC.

The chain combines TRBV21-1 with TRBJ2-5; TRBD1 is the table's D call, not checked against the DNA. TRBV21-1 is shown as a pseudogene. This CDR3 has 14 residues. The chain's CDR3 is CASSSRQLQETQYF. The CDR3, as DNA: TGTGCCAGCAGCTCGCGACAGCTACAAGAGACCCAGTACTTC.

This chain uses TRBV7-2 with TRBJ2-1; D unresolved. Trimming took 5 bases from V and 8 from J, leaving 10 bases between them. Germline CDR1 SGHTA, CDR2 FQGNSA. The CDR3 is 12 amino acids. CDR3 amino acids: CASSPPRDEQFF. CDR3 nucleotide sequence: TGTGCCAGCAGCCCCCCTCGCGATGAGCAGTTCTTC.

The V call is TRBV25-1, the J call TRBJ2-2; 10 bases agree with TRBD2. V shed 6 bases, J shed 7 bases, and the junction held 17 bases outside the gene matches. The CDR3 is made up of 18 amino acids. Germline V gene data show CDR1 as MGHDK and CDR2 as SYGVNS. Here the CDR3 reads CASREMGSSGRDDGELFF. In DNA form, the CDR3 reads TGTGCCAGCAGGGAGATGGGTTCGAGCGGGAGGGATGACGGGGAGCTGTTTTTT.

J is TRBJ2-1 and V is TRBV2, with D perhaps TRBD2 (5 bases). The CDR3 extends over 14 amino acids. Between the trimmed V and J ends, which lost 5 bases and 10 bases, there was a span of 18 bases. CDR1 is SNHLY, CDR2 FYNNEI, per germline. The CDR3 DNA sequence: TGTGCCAGCAGTCGACAAATAGCGACTTGGGAGCAGTTCTTC. This sequence encodes CASSRQIATWEQFF.

This chain links TRBV11-2 with TRBJ2-7; 13 bases align to TRBD2. The CDR3 length is 15 residues. CDR1 and CDR2 (germline): SGHAT, FQNNGV. The V segment lost 1 base and the J segment 3 bases; nucleotides outside the gene matches: 0. The CDR3, as DNA: TGTGCCAGCAGCTTAGGGACTAGCGGGAGCTACGAGCAGTACTTC. Its protein is CASSLGTSGSYEQYF.